A single sample is the source of the 32 T cell receptor beta chains below, sequenced in a study of blood T cells in healthy people across ages (dated by TCRdb to the mid-2010s). Libraries were constructed by 5' RACE. Sequenced on an Illumina HiSeq 2500. A second roughly 6 to 12 cycle PCR used a sample-barcoded 5' primer and a J-beta primer mix. In-frame beta chains were kept once TCRdb had trimmed the public reads at Q25 with fastp and called clones with MiXCR. Every CDR3 protein is listed once, alongside the most common genes and DNA of its rows. The sample table records roughly 1.5 million distinct CDR3 sequences; around 40% of these occur just once. The ten largest account for roughly 3.7% of the sample. Sequenced input: blood. Source of these receptors: a woman between 18 and 29 years old in good health.

This clonotype was detected only a few times. This chain uses TRBV9 with TRBJ1-1; the D is unclear. V was trimmed by 0 bases and J by 1 base, leaving 10 bases between them. The CDR3 loop spans 15 amino acids. Germline loops: CDR1 SGDLS, CDR2 YYNGEE. The CDR3 region is CASSVVDGGNTEAFF. The DNA of the CDR3 is TGTGCCAGCAGCGTAGTTGATGGAGGGAACACTGAAGCTTTCTTT.

The genes are TRBV29-1 and TRBJ2-7, with a weak D call TRBD1 (6 bases). The CDR3 loop spans 15 amino acids. V lost 2 bases and J 1 base, leaving 15 bases between the germline ends. The germline CDR1 and CDR2 sequences are SQVTM and ANQGSEA. The CDR3 loop reads CSVERRDTSSYEQYF. CDR3 in DNA: TGCAGCGTTGAACGCCGGGACACCTCATCCTACGAGCAGTACTTC.

This chain links TRBV12-3 or TRBV12-4 with TRBJ2-1, with a tentative D call TRBD2 (5 bases). The J call is uncertain, as TRBJ2-7 better fits the DNA end. The CDR3 loop spans 15 amino acids. CDR3 loop: CASSPTQAVYNEQYF. Here the CDR3 DNA reads TGTGCCAGCAGTCCTACTCAAGCGGTGTACAATGAGCAGTACTTC.

The V and J genes are TRBV2 and TRBJ2-5; D possibly uses TRBD1 or TRBD2 (5 bases each). Trimming took 8 bases from V and 11 from J, leaving 18 bases between them. Germline V gives CDR1 SNHLY, CDR2 FYNNEI. The CDR3 contains 12 residues. CDR3 sequence reads: CASEEAQGEQYF. Here the CDR3 DNA reads TGTGCCAGCGAGGAGGCTCAAGGGGAGCAGTACTTC.

The J gene is TRBJ2-5, the V gene TRBV9; 7 bases line up with TRBD2. TRBJ2-7 matches the DNA end more closely, so the J call is doubtful. CDR3 size: 15 residues. The germline V gene encodes CDR1 SGDLS and CDR2 YYNGEE. CDR3 amino acids: CASSRRDYPHYEQYF. The CDR3 DNA sequence: TGTGCCAGCAGTCGCCGGGACTATCCCCACTACGAGCAGTACTTC.

The chain recombines TRBV18 with TRBJ1-2, with a possible D match to TRBD1 (5 bases). V was trimmed by 2 bases and J by 2 bases, leaving 9 bases between them. Germline V CDR1 and CDR2: KGHSH, LQKENI. There are 14 residues in the CDR3. The CDR3 nucleotides read TGTGCCAGCTCACCAAAGTCAGGGAACTATGGCTACACCTTC. As protein: CASSPKSGNYGYTF.

The DNA of the CDR3 is TGTGCCAGCAGTTCCAAAGGGGAGGGCAATCAGCCCCAGCATTTT. Its translation: CASSSKGEGNQPQHF. V and J are TRBV12-3 or TRBV12-4 and TRBJ1-5; possibly TRBD1 for D (5 bases). This CDR3 has 15 residues. The germline V and J ends were trimmed by 4 bases and 2 bases, with 12 bases remaining between them.

The chain is built from TRBV10-3 and TRBJ1-1, with TRBD1 matching over 8 bases. The CDR3 has 15 amino acids. V trimming: 10 bases; J trimming: 6 bases; junction bases outside the gene matches: 16. Looked up from germline, CDR1 is ENHRY and CDR2 is SYGVKD. The CDR3 DNA follows: TGTGCCACCGCTTCTCCTGGACAGGGATGGCCTGAAGCTTTCTTT. This sequence encodes CATASPGQGWPEAFF.

The chain employs TRBV6-6 and TRBJ2-5; maybe TRBD2 (5 bases). The CDR3 consists of 14 residues. CDR1 and CDR2 (germline): MNHNY, SVGAGI (reference sequence). The V end lost 6 bases, the J end lost 11 bases, and 22 bases lay between the germline ends. Here the CDR3 DNA reads TGTGCCAGCAGGTCCCTCTCTAGCAGGAATGAGCAGTACTTC. Translating it yields CASRSLSSRNEQYF.

A single count supports this clonotype. One end of the junction is discordant with germline, which a read error may explain. The rearrangement uses TRBV11-2 and TRBJ2-7; D is unresolved. Germline V gene sequence: CDR1 SGHAT, CDR2 FQNNGV. The CDR3 length is 12 residues. The CDR3 sequence is CASRLVGYEQYF. CDR3 nucleotide sequence: TGTGCCAGCAGATTAGTTGGGTACGAGCAGTACTTC.

The rearrangement links TRBV7-3 to TRBJ2-1; D possibly corresponds to TRBD1 (5 bases). V was clipped by 1 base and J by 5 bases, with 9 bases between them. Germline CDR1 SGHTA, CDR2 FQGTGA. There are 14 residues in the CDR3. The chain's CDR3 is CASSLKPGHNEQFF. The CDR3 DNA follows: TGTGCCAGCAGCTTAAAACCAGGGCACAATGAGCAGTTCTTC.

This clonotype has a single count. The CDR3 loop reads CASTRDRGNLAQHF. The CDR3 DNA follows: TGTGCCAGCACTCGGGACAGGGGGAATCTGGCCCAGCATTTT. The J gene is TRBJ1-5, the V gene TRBV12-3 or TRBV12-4; 11 bases agree with TRBD1. With 7 bases clipped from V and 11 bases from J, the junction kept 10 bases outside the gene matches. The length of the CDR3 is 14 residues.

This chain joins TRBV10-3 and TRBJ2-1; TRBD2 matches at 8 bases. With 3 bases clipped from V and 4 bases from J, the junction kept 11 bases outside the gene matches. The length of the CDR3 is 17 residues. The germline V gene encodes CDR1 ENHRY and CDR2 SYGVKD. The CDR3, as DNA: TGTGCCATCAGTGATAATAGCGGGGTCCTCTATTACAATGAGCAGTTCTTC. Its translation is CAISDNSGVLYYNEQFF.

The gene calls are TRBV6-5 and TRBJ1-5; D remains ambiguous. CDR3 length: 17 residues. Trimming left V 0 bases short and J 0 bases short, with 12 bases between. The germline CDR1 and CDR2 sequences are MNHEY and SVGAGI. The CDR3 loop reads CASSYSPDTFSNQPQHF. The CDR3 nucleotides read TGTGCCAGCAGTTACTCTCCCGACACATTTAGCAATCAGCCCCAGCATTTT.

CDR3 bases: TGTGCCAGCAGCCAAGATTTGGCGGGAGTGGTGGGCGAGCAGTACTTC. Protein product: CASSQDLAGVVGEQYF. This sequence joins TRBV4-2 and TRBJ2-7, with 7 bases aligning to TRBD2. V dropped 0 bases and J dropped 6; count of bases not matched to a gene: 11. Germline V gene data show CDR1 as LGHNA and CDR2 as YNFKEQ. The CDR3 extends over 16 amino acids.

V usage is TRBV28 and J usage is TRBJ1-1, with unresolved D. This CDR3 spans 11 amino acids. The germline V gene encodes CDR1 MDHEN and CDR2 SYDVKM. The V and J ends lost 8 bases and 8 bases respectively, with 12 bases between them. CDR3 coding DNA: TGTGCCAGCGTATCCCGTGCCGAAGCTTTCTTT. It yields the protein CASVSRAEAFF.

The chain links TRBV18 to TRBJ1-2; 8 bases agree with TRBD1. Germline CDR1 is KGHSH and CDR2 is LQKENI. Germline trimming cut 3 bases from V and 8 bases from J; bases unmatched to any gene: 11. The CDR3 totals 15 residues. The CDR3 region is CASSPQGALGEGYTF. The CDR3 DNA is TGTGCCAGCTCACCTCAGGGGGCGCTGGGAGAGGGCTACACCTTC.

CDR3 residues: CASKTGLPSYNEQYF. The CDR3 region has the DNA TGTGCCAGCAAAACAGGACTACCCTCCTACAATGAGCAGTACTTC. This sequence joins TRBV6-2 or TRBV6-3 and TRBJ2-1, with TRBD2 as a possible D gene (6 bases). The J call is uncertain, as TRBJ2-7 better fits the DNA end. In germline, CDR1 is MNHEY, CDR2 SVGEGT. The CDR3 covers 15 residues.

The J gene is TRBJ2-1, the V gene TRBV7-2; possible D gene TRBD1, 6 bases. The CDR3 loop spans 13 amino acids. Per the germline V gene, CDR1 is SGHTA and CDR2 is FQGNSA. V lost 11 bases and J 1 base, leaving 12 bases between the germline ends. CDR3 in DNA: TGTGCCTACAGGGATACTTCCTACAATGAGCAGTTCTTC. As protein: CAYRDTSYNEQFF.

V usage is TRBV14 and J usage is TRBJ1-1; D is undetermined. The CDR3 extends over 12 amino acids. Germline V gene data show CDR1 as SGHDN and CDR2 as FVKESK. V lost 0 bases and J lost 12, with 11 bases in between. The CDR3 here is CASSQDSVAPFF. In DNA form, the CDR3 reads TGTGCCAGCAGCCAAGATAGTGTCGCGCCTTTCTTT.

V usage is TRBV28 and J usage is TRBJ2-7; maybe TRBD2 (5 bases). This CDR3 spans 15 amino acids. Germline lookup yields CDR1 MDHEN and CDR2 SYDVKM. V lost 3 bases and J 12 bases, leaving 24 bases between the germline ends. CDR3: CASSLERAMRETRYF. CDR3 nucleotide sequence: TGTGCCAGCAGTTTGGAGAGGGCTATGAGGGAGACCCGGTACTTC.

A word on this clonotype: Mismatch with germline at one junction end may stem from a read error. This chain uses TRBV12-3 or TRBV12-4 with TRBJ2-3; 7 bases align to TRBD1. This CDR3 has 17 residues. The CDR3 DNA sequence: TGTGCCAGCAGTTTAGAAACCGGACAGGTGATCACAGATGCGCAGTATTTT. Protein sequence: CASSLETGQVITDAQYF.

The chain has TRBV15 and TRBJ2-3, with D unresolved. The V end lost 1 base, the J end lost 6 bases, and 8 bases lay between the germline ends. From germline, CDR1 is LNHNV and CDR2 YYDKDF (reference sequence). There are 13 residues in the CDR3. The CDR3 spells CATSRGLRDTQYF. CDR3 in DNA: TGTGCCACCAGCAGAGGTTTGCGGGATACGCAGTATTTT.

This clonotype was seen a single time. V and J are TRBV7-2 and TRBJ2-1, with TRBD2 matching over 12 bases. The ends lost 4 bases at V and 9 bases at J; junction bases unmatched: 4. This CDR3 contains 14 residues. CDR1 and CDR2 from the germline V gene are SGHTA and FQGNSA. The CDR3 nucleotides are TGTGCCAGCAGCTCTAGACTAGCGGGAGTTGAGCAGTTCTTC. Translating gives CASSSRLAGVEQFF.

This clonotype turned up a few times. The V call is TRBV20-1, the J call TRBJ2-5; 10 nucleotides align to TRBD2. This CDR3 spans 14 amino acids. Losses at the gene ends were 2 bases for V and 7 bases for J; bases not matched to a gene: 7. Per the germline V gene, CDR1 is DFQATT and CDR2 is SNEGSKA (reference sequence). In nucleotides, the CDR3 is TGCAGTGCTAGACTAGCGGGAGCCGAAGGGACCCAGTACTTC. This sequence encodes CSARLAGAEGTQYF.

This clonotype was seen repeatedly, ten times or more. One end of the junction fails to match germline, which may point to a read error. The chain is built from TRBV5-1 and TRBJ2-3, with D possibly being TRBD1 (5 bases). CDR3 length: 14 residues. CDR1 and CDR2 from the germline V gene are SGHRS and YFSETQ. The CDR3 DNA reads TGTGCCAGCAGTTTAGGCGGACACCGTGATACGCAGTATTTT. This translates into CASSLGGHRDTQYF.

This clonotype was seen a handful of times. The chain carries TRBV30 and TRBJ2-5; 8 bases match TRBD1. CDR1 is GTSNPN, CDR2 SVGIG, per germline (reference sequence). The CDR3 loop spans 12 amino acids. J lost 3 bases, V lost 5 bases, and 2 bases had no gene match. The CDR3 sequence is CAWDRGEETQYF. CDR3 DNA: TGTGCCTGGGACAGGGGAGAAGAGACCCAGTACTTC. Filled out from reference TRBV30 and TRBJ2-5, the complete variable domain reads SQTIHQWPATLVQPVGSPLSLECTVEGTSNPNLYWYRQAAGRGLQLLFYSVGIGQISSEVPQNLSASRPQDRQFILSSKKLLLSDSGFYLCAWDRGEETQYFGPGTRLLVL.

At least ten counts were recorded for this clonotype. The rearrangement links TRBV7-2 to TRBJ2-5; tentatively, D is TRBD1 or TRBD2 (5 bases each). V was trimmed by 1 base and J by 4 bases, leaving 10 bases between them. CDR1 is SGHTA, CDR2 FQGNSA, per germline. This CDR3 contains 14 residues. Here the CDR3 reads CASSLVRGRETQYF. The DNA of the CDR3 is TGTGCCAGCAGCTTAGTGAGGGGAAGAGAGACCCAGTACTTC.

This clonotype was seen only a few times. DNA for the CDR3: TGTGCCAGCAGCGTGGGGACAGGGCTATCACCCCTCCACTTT. This encodes CASSVGTGLSPLHF. This chain joins TRBV9 and TRBJ1-6, with TRBD1 matching 9 bases. Germline CDR1 is SGDLS and CDR2 is YYNGEE. The CDR3 extends over 14 amino acids. J lost 10 bases, V lost 2 bases, and 4 bases had no gene match.

This clonotype was counted a single time. This chain joins TRBV9 and TRBJ1-2, with D possibly matching TRBD1 (6 bases). CDR1 is SGDLS and CDR2 is YYNGEE in the germline V gene. The CDR3 is 13 residues long. Trimming removed 2 bases at V and 6 bases at J, with 11 bases between. CDR3 nucleotide sequence: TGTGCCAGCAGCGTGGCCAGGGGAGATGGCTACACCTTC. As protein: CASSVARGDGYTF.

This clonotype was observed a single time. The gene calls are TRBV5-1 and TRBJ1-2, with 7 bases matching TRBD1. Unmatched junction bases numbered 7, after V lost 0 bases and J lost 5 bases. CDR1 is SGHRS, CDR2 YFSETQ, per germline. This CDR3 is 15 amino acids long. CDR3: CASSLAQGQLYGYTF. The DNA of the CDR3 is TGCGCCAGCAGCTTGGCCCAGGGACAGTTATATGGCTACACCTTC.

This clonotype was seen a handful of times. The chain employs TRBV12-5 and TRBJ2-1; TRBD1 matches at 10 bases. Germline CDR1 and CDR2: LGHNT and FRNRAP. The CDR3 runs 16 residues. The ends lost 5 bases at V and 4 bases at J; junction bases unmatched: 8. CDR3 residues: CASGPSGTGDYNEQFF. The DNA of the CDR3 is TGTGCTAGTGGTCCCTCCGGGACAGGGGATTACAATGAGCAGTTCTTC.